These 32 T cell receptor beta chains were all obtained from the same sample, sequenced in a study of T-cell memory formation after mild COVID-19. Using its own MiXCR run on the 5' RACE reads, TCRdb lists one record per CDR3 protein. The data show a few hundred thousand distinct CDR3 sequences, with 15% to 20% seen just once and 20% to 25% held by the top ten. Sequencing was performed on PBMCs or a T cell subset sorted from them (not recorded which). The receptor set was obtained from a young man who had mild COVID-19 (a few samples of this study predate the infection). Cell type and time point are not known.

This chain links TRBV25-1 with TRBJ2-5; 14 bases fit TRBD2. V gave up 4 bases and J gave up 4 bases; unmatched junction bases: 17. Germline-derived CDR1 and CDR2 are MGHDK and SYGVNS. This CDR3 spans 20 amino acids. CDR3 nucleotide sequence: TGTGCCAGCAGTGCCCACCCGGGACTAGCGGGGGTTACCGGGGGAGAGACCCAGTACTTC. Translated: CASSAHPGLAGVTGGETQYF.

The gene calls are TRBV2 and TRBJ2-2; TRBD1 is a possible D gene (6 bases). CDR3 length: 14 residues. Trimming removed 8 bases from V and 4 bases from J, with 14 bases in between. The germline CDR1 and CDR2 sequences are SNHLY and FYNNEI. For the CDR3, the DNA is TGTGCCAGCGAGTGGGGGCTGGGCACCGGGGAGCTGTTTTTT. Translated, it gives CASEWGLGTGELFF.

V gene TRBV7-3 combines with J gene TRBJ2-7; 14 bases agree with TRBD2. Germline V gene data show CDR1 as SGHTA and CDR2 as FQGTGA. Unmatched junction bases numbered 13, after V lost 3 bases and J lost 6 bases. The CDR3 runs to 18 residues. CDR3 loop: CASSLFGTSGGPSAEQYF. The CDR3 nucleotides are TGTGCCAGCAGCTTGTTTGGGACTAGCGGGGGCCCTTCGGCCGAGCAGTACTTC.

This clonotype was seen only a few times. V gene TRBV24-1 combines with J gene TRBJ2-2; the D gene could be TRBD1 or TRBD2 (5 bases each). V was trimmed by 7 bases and J by 7 bases, leaving 9 bases between them. This CDR3 comprises 12 residues. In germline, CDR1 is KGHDR, CDR2 SFDVKD. The CDR3 DNA reads as TGTGCCACCAGCCTGGGGGACGGGGAGCTGTTTTTT. Translated: CATSLGDGELFF.

This clonotype was detected only once. V and J are TRBV6-2 or TRBV6-3 and TRBJ2-6; unclear D gene. Germline V gene sequence: CDR1 MNHEY, CDR2 SVGEGT. The CDR3 runs 17 residues. V was trimmed by 7 bases and J by 0 bases, leaving 16 bases between them. The CDR3 bases are TGTGCCAGCATACGAGCAGTTCCCTTCTCTGGGGCCAACGTCCTGACTTTC. It yields the protein CASIRAVPFSGANVLTF.

The genes are TRBV7-9 and TRBJ2-3; 13 nucleotides match TRBD2. The length of the CDR3 is 17 residues. Germline CDR1 and CDR2: SEHNR and FQNEAQ (reference sequence). The ends lost 5 bases at V and 4 bases at J; junction bases unmatched: 9. The CDR3 coding sequence is TGTGCCAGCAGCCAGGGACTAGCGGGGCTTATATCAGATACGCAGTATTTT. Residues: CASSQGLAGLISDTQYF.

In its sample, this clonotype was seen many times. The chain has TRBV6-5 and TRBJ2-1; the D gene is possibly TRBD1 (6 bases). Germline CDR1 reads MNHEY; CDR2 reads SVGAGI. The CDR3 sequence is 13 residues long. V lost 6 bases, J lost 4 bases, and 10 bases lay in between. CDR3 nucleotides: TGTGCCAGCAGGCACGGACAGTACAATGAGCAGTTCTTC. Translation gives CASRHGQYNEQFF.

The rearrangement joins TRBV7-9 to TRBJ2-7, with 7 bases matching TRBD1. With V trimmed by 6 bases and J by 0 bases, 8 bases remained unmatched. Germline V gene sequence: CDR1 SEHNR, CDR2 FQNEAQ (reference sequence). There are 15 residues in the CDR3. CDR3 DNA sequence: TGTGCCAGCAGTGATTCCCGGGACAGCTCCTACGAGCAGTACTTC. The encoded protein is CASSDSRDSSYEQYF.

The chain joins TRBV5-1 to TRBJ2-3; D is ambiguous. V was pared by 2 bases and J by 0 bases, with 16 bases between. CDR1 and CDR2 (germline): SGHRS, YFSETQ. CDR3 length: 17 residues. CDR3 loop: CASSFLKSASSTDTQYF. CDR3 DNA sequence: TGCGCCAGCAGCTTCTTGAAGTCGGCCTCTAGCACAGATACGCAGTATTTT.

This clonotype was counted at least ten times. The chain carries TRBV5-1 and TRBJ2-3; TRBD1 matches 12 bases. Losses at the gene ends were 4 bases for V and 2 bases for J; bases not matched to a gene: 5. The CDR3 sequence is 16 residues long. The germline gives CDR1 SGHRS, CDR2 YFSETQ. CDR3 in amino acids: CASSGGQGAITDTQYF. The DNA of the CDR3 is TGCGCCAGCAGCGGGGGACAGGGGGCTATCACAGATACGCAGTATTTT.

This clonotype was seen at least ten times. The chain links TRBV7-2 to TRBJ2-4; TRBD1 aligns across 11 bases. The CDR3 runs to 15 residues. Germline V lookup: CDR1 SGHTA, CDR2 FQGNSA. V shed 0 bases and J 7 bases; nucleotides not matched to a gene: 2. The CDR3 nucleotides are TGTGCCAGCAGCTTAGCTGGGACAGGGGGGAACATTCAGTACTTC. Its protein product is CASSLAGTGGNIQYF.

The table lists this clonotype with a few counts. The rearrangement links TRBV4-1 to TRBJ1-1; TRBD1 matches 9 bases. V trimming: 3 bases; J trimming: 6 bases; junction bases outside the gene matches: 8. Germline lookup yields CDR1 MGHRA and CDR2 YSYEKL. This CDR3 comprises 15 residues. For the CDR3, the DNA is TGCGCCAGCAGCCACACAGGGGGCGCTTTGCCTGAAGCTTTCTTT. This gives the protein CASSHTGGALPEAFF.

The V and J genes are TRBV29-1 and TRBJ1-1; TRBD1 is a possible D gene (6 bases). Germline CDR1 is SQVTM and CDR2 is ANQGSEA. V was shortened by 6 bases and J by 5 bases, with 19 bases between the two germline ends. CDR3 length: 14 residues. The CDR3 protein is CSVPFLGGWTEAFF. The CDR3 DNA sequence: TGCAGCGTACCGTTCTTAGGGGGGTGGACTGAAGCTTTCTTT.

This clonotype was observed many times. J is TRBJ2-1 and V is TRBV10-3; D may be TRBD2 (6 bases). Trimming removed 8 bases at V and 2 bases at J, with 28 bases between. The germline CDR1 and CDR2 sequences are ENHRY and SYGVKD. There are 19 residues in the CDR3. CDR3 DNA: TGTGCCATCCGGGATGTGCGGCCGCAAAGGTCTAGCGCCTACAATGAGCAGTTCTTC. As protein: CAIRDVRPQRSSAYNEQFF.

This clonotype occurred a few times. The chain combines TRBV4-3 with TRBJ2-7; D gene ambiguous. This CDR3 is built from 14 residues. Deletions cut 4 bases from V and 9 bases from J, with 19 bases between. Germline CDR1 and CDR2: LGHNA and YSLEER. The CDR3 sequence: CASSPDFGPRGQYF. CDR3 coding DNA: TGCGCCAGCAGCCCGGATTTCGGCCCAAGAGGGCAGTACTTC.

This clonotype was observed at least ten times. The junction departs from the called germline gene at one end, perhaps through a read error. This chain uses TRBV7-9 with TRBJ2-3, with D unresolved. The germline V gene has CDR1 SEHNR and CDR2 FQNEAQ (reference sequence). This CDR3 spans 14 amino acids. The CDR3 nucleotides are TGCGCCAGCAGCTTGGTACCGAGCACAGATACGCAGTATTTT. Its protein product is CASSLVPSTDTQYF.

This clonotype showed up just a few times. The chain carries TRBV7-2 and TRBJ1-5; a weak D match, TRBD1 (6 bases). The CDR3 consists of 14 residues. V was pared by 5 bases and J by 6 bases, with 14 bases between. Germline loops: CDR1 SGHTA, CDR2 FQGNSA. The CDR3 reads CASSQQGSGQPQHF. CDR3 nucleotides: TGTGCCAGCAGCCAACAGGGAAGCGGTCAGCCCCAGCATTTT.

There are many counts of this clonotype. The V call is TRBV11-2, the J call TRBJ2-3, with D possibly TRBD1 on 5 matching bases. The length of the CDR3 is 14 residues. V lost 4 bases to trimming and J lost 5 bases, with 13 bases between them. CDR1 is SGHAT, CDR2 FQNNGV, per germline. The CDR3 nucleotides are TGTGCCAGCAGCTCATCCCCAGGGTTAGATACGCAGTATTTT. This encodes CASSSSPGLDTQYF.

In its sample, this clonotype was seen many times. The chain is built from TRBV4-2 and TRBJ1-5, with 8 bases fitting TRBD1. The CDR3 has 15 residues. CDR1 and CDR2 (germline): LGHNA, YNFKEQ. Trimming cost V 0 bases and J 5 bases; bases outside gene matches: 3. CDR3 protein: CASSQDQDRDQPQHF. CDR3 sequence (DNA): TGTGCCAGCAGCCAAGATCAGGACAGGGATCAGCCCCAGCATTTT.

The V call is TRBV5-1, the J call TRBJ2-5; TRBD1 agrees at 8 bases. The CDR3 totals 13 residues. Looked up from germline, CDR1 is SGHRS and CDR2 is YFSETQ. Losses at the gene ends were 2 bases for V and 11 bases for J; bases not matched to a gene: 8. This CDR3 is CASSFQIQGVQYF. The CDR3 coding sequence is TGCGCCAGCAGCTTTCAAATACAGGGGGTTCAGTACTTC.

This clonotype was picked up a small number of times. The chain has TRBV6-6 and TRBJ2-3; D is perhaps TRBD1 (7 bases). Deletions cut 5 bases from V and 4 bases from J, with 13 bases between. CDR1 is MNHNY and CDR2 is SVGAGI in the germline V gene (reference sequence). The CDR3 extends over 14 amino acids. The CDR3 bases are TGTGCCAGCAGTCTCGGGGGACAGTCAGATACGCAGTATTTT. Protein product: CASSLGGQSDTQYF.

This clonotype was found a few times. The chain has TRBV5-1 and TRBJ2-1; 7 bases align to TRBD2. V trimming: 0 bases; J trimming: 8 bases; junction bases outside the gene matches: 2. CDR1 and CDR2 (germline): SGHRS, YFSETQ. This CDR3 is 13 amino acids long. CDR3 sequence (DNA): TGCGCCAGCAGCTTGGGACTAGCTGATGAGCAGTTCTTC. Translated: CASSLGLADEQFF.

Only a few counts were recorded for this clonotype. The V call is TRBV10-2, the J call TRBJ2-3; D remains ambiguous. The germline CDR1 and CDR2 sequences are WSHSY and SAAADI. The V end was cut by 6 bases, the J end by 3 bases, with 19 bases between. The CDR3 is made up of 16 amino acids. The CDR3 nucleotides are TGCGCCAGCAGCAACCCGCTAGGATTTTCGACAGATACGCAGTATTTT. As protein: CASSNPLGFSTDTQYF.

A few counts support this clonotype. This chain joins TRBV10-3 and TRBJ2-1; TRBD1 matches at 8 bases. V shed 7 bases and J 5 bases; nucleotides not matched to a gene: 4. This CDR3 has 13 amino acids. Germline V gene lookup returns CDR1 ENHRY and CDR2 SYGVKD. CDR3 in DNA: TGTGCCATCAACTCGGACAGGGACAATGAGCAGTTCTTC. Translating gives CAINSDRDNEQFF.

The chain employs TRBV29-1 and TRBJ1-4, with D uncertain. Trimming left V 4 bases short and J 4 bases short, with 7 bases between. Germline V gene sequence: CDR1 SQVTM, CDR2 ANQGSEA. This CDR3 has 12 amino acids. The CDR3 coding sequence is TGCAGCGTTGGGCACGATAATGAAAAACTGTTTTTT. Residues: CSVGHDNEKLFF.

This clonotype came up many times. J is TRBJ2-3 and V is TRBV7-9; D may match TRBD1 or TRBD2 (5 bases each). V was cut by 5 bases and J by 5 bases, with 11 bases left in between. The CDR3 is made up of 13 amino acids. Germline V gene lookup returns CDR1 SEHNR and CDR2 FQNEAQ (reference sequence). In nucleotides, the CDR3 is TGTGCCAGCAGCAGGACTGGGGGAGATACGCAGTATTTT. As protein: CASSRTGGDTQYF.

This clonotype was found a few times. The chain's CDR3 is CSATTGPYEQYF. The CDR3 DNA is TGCAGTGCTACGACAGGCCCCTACGAGCAGTACTTC. This chain joins TRBV20-1 and TRBJ2-7; D may be TRBD1 (6 bases). The germline gives CDR1 DFQATT, CDR2 SNEGSKA (reference sequence). V shed 4 bases and J shed 2 bases, with 9 bases lying between them. The CDR3 length is 12 residues.

There are a few counts of this clonotype. V gene TRBV7-9 combines with J gene TRBJ2-3; TRBD1 aligns across 10 bases. CDR3 length: 16 residues. V trimming: 5 bases; J trimming: 4 bases; junction bases outside the gene matches: 9. Per germline, CDR1 SEHNR and CDR2 FQNEAQ (reference sequence). The CDR3: CASSTRQGARSDTQYF. The CDR3 DNA is TGTGCCAGCAGCACCCGACAGGGGGCGAGATCAGATACGCAGTATTTT.

This clonotype showed up just a few times. The chain carries TRBV2 and TRBJ2-1; D perhaps matches TRBD1 (6 bases). Germline CDR1 reads SNHLY; CDR2 reads FYNNEI. The CDR3 has 11 amino acids. The germline V and J ends were trimmed by 6 bases and 10 bases, with 10 bases remaining between them. The CDR3 sequence is CASRGAGEQFF. CDR3 nucleotides: TGTGCCAGCAGGGGGGCTGGGGAGCAGTTCTTC.

This clonotype was found a few times. V and J are TRBV4-3 and TRBJ2-5, with D maybe TRBD1 (6 bases). Germline V lookup: CDR1 LGHNA, CDR2 YSLEER. The CDR3 runs to 15 residues. Trimming cost V 3 bases and J 2 bases, with 13 bases left between them. In DNA form, the CDR3 reads TGCGCCAGCAGCCATTCCGGGACAACGCAAGAGACCCAGTACTTC. It translates to CASSHSGTTQETQYF.

This clonotype showed up just a few times. The V call is TRBV5-1, the J call TRBJ1-4; TRBD1 might be the D (5 bases). The V end lost 5 bases, the J end lost 8 bases, and 16 bases lay between the germline ends. Germline V gene sequence: CDR1 SGHRS, CDR2 YFSETQ. The CDR3 totals 14 residues. The CDR3 nucleotides read TGCGCCAGCAGATATAACAGGAGAGAAGAAAAACTGTTTTTT. The encoded protein is CASRYNRREEKLFF.

The chain couples TRBV12-3 or TRBV12-4 to TRBJ1-2; D gene uncertain. V lost 5 bases and J 4 bases, leaving 8 bases between the germline ends. The CDR3 consists of 12 residues. The CDR3 coding sequence is TGTGCCAGCAGTCCCAGCCCCTATGGCTACACCTTC. Protein product: CASSPSPYGYTF.